Sequencing of this T cell receptor (beta chain) was carried out in a study of T cell repertoires in cytomegalovirus infection. Whole-study results and caveats: Carriers of CMV plus the relevant HLA were identified by cumulative public TCR beta family frequency.

The table lists this clonotype with a few counts. Its target is not known. Each CDR3 protein is one row after TCRdb ran MiXCR on the reads. The top ten hold 13% of the sample, which has about 310,000 distinct CDR3 sequences, about 25% seen once. This TCR came from a human donor in good health (CMV status not recorded). Some clones in this sample may be carry-over from other donors' samples. The source material was cultured PBMCs, sampled from culture after CMV antigen stimulation.

CDR3 nucleotides: TGTGCCAGCAGCGGGCAAGGACTAGCGAGCTCCTACAATGAGCAGTTCTTC. Translating gives CASSGQGLASSYNEQFF. The V and J genes are TRBV7-9 and TRBJ2-1, with TRBD2 matching 9 bases. This CDR3 spans 17 amino acids. Germline assignment: CDR1 SEHNR and CDR2 FQNEAQ (reference sequence). V was clipped by 5 bases and J by 0 bases; unmatched bases: 8.